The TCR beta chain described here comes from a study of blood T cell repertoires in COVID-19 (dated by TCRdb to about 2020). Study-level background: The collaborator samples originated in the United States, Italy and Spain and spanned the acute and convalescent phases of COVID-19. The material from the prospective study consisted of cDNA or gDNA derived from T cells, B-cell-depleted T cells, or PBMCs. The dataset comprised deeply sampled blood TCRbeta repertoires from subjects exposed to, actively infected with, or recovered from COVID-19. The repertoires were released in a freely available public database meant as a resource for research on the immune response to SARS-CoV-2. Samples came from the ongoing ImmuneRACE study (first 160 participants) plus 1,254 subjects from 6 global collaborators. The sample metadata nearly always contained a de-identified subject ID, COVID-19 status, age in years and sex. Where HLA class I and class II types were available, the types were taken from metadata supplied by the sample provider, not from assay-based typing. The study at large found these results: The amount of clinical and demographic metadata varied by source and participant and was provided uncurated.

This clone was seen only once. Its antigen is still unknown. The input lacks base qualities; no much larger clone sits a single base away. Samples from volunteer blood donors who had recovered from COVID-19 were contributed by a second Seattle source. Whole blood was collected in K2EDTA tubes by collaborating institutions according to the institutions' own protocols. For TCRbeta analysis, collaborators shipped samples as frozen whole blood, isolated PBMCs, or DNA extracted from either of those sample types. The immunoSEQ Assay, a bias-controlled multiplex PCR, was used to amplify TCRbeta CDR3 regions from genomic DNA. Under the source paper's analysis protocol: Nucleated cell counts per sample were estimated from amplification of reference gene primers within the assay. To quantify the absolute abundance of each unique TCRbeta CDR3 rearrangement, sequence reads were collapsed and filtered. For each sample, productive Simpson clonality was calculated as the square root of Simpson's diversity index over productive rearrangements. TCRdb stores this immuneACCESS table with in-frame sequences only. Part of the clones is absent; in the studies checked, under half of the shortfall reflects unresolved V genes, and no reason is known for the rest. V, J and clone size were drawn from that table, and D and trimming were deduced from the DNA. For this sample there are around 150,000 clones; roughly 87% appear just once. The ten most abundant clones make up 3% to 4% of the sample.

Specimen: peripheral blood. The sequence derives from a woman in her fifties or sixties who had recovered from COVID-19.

The CDR3 loop reads CASSLQTGGNEQYF. Here is the DNA: TGTGCCAGCAGCTTGCAGACAGGGGGAAACGAGCAGTACTTC. The V and J segments used are TRBV7-9 and TRBJ2-7; 9 junctional bases match TRBD1. The germline V gene (reference sequence) provides CDR1 SEHNR and CDR2 FQNEAQ. V trim: 3 bases; J trim: 5 bases; unmatched bases: 5. Measured from the cysteine to the phenylalanine, the CDR3 is 14 residues long. Only the CDR3 DNA stays, 42 bases, in frame from base 1.